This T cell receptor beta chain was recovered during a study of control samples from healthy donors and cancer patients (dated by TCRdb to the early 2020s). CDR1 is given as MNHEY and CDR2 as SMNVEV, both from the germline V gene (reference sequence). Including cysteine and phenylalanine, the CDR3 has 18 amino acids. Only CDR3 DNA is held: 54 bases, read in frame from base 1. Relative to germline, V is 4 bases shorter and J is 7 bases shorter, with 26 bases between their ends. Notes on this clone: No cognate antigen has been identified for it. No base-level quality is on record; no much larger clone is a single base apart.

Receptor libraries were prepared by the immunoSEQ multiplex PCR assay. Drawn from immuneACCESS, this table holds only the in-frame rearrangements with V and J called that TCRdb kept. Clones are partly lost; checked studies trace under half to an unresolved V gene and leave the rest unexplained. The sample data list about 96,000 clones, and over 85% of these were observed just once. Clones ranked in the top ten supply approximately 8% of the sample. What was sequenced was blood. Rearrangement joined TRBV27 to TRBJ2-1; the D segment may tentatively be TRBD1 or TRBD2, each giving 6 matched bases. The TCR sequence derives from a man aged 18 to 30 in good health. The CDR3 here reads CASSSYRGLLLGGNEQFF. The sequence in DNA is TGTGCCAGCAGTTCGTACCGGGGCCTATTACTAGGGGGGAATGAGCAGTTCTTC.